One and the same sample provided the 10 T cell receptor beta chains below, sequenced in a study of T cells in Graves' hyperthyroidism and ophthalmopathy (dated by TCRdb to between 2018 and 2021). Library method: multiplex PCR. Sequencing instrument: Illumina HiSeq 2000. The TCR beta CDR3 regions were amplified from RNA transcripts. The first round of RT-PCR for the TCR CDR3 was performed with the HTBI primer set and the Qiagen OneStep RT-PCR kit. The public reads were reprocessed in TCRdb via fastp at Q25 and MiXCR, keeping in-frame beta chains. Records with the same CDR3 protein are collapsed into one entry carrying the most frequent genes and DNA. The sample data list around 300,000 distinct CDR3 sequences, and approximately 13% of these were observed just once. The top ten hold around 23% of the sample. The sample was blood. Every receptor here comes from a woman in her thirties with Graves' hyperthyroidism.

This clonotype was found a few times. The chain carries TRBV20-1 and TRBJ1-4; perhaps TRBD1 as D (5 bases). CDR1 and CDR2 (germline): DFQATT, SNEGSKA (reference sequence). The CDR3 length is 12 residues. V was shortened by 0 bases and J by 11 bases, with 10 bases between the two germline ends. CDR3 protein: CSARDRGGKLFF. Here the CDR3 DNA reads TGCAGTGCTAGAGATAGGGGAGGGAAACTGTTTTTT.

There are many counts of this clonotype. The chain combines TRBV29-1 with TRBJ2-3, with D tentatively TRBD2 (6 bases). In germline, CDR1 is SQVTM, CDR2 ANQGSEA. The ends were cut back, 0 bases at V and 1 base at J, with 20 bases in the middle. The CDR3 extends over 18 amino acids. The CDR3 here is CSVEDPLGLPGGTDTQYF. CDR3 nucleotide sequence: TGCAGCGTTGAAGACCCGTTGGGACTCCCTGGGGGCACAGATACGCAGTATTTT.

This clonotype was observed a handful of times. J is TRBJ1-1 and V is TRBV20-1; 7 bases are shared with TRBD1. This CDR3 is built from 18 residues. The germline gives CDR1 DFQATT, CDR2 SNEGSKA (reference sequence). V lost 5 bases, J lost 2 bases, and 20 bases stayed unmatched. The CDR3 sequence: CSAPPAALMTGLNTEAFF. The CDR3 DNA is TGCAGTGCTCCCCCGGCCGCTCTAATGACAGGGCTCAACACTGAAGCTTTCTTT.

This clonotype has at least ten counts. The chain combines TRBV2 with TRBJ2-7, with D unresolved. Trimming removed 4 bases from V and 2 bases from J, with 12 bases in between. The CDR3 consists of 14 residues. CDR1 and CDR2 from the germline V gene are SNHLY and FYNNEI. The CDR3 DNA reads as TGTGCCAGCAGTGCATATAGGGATGCCTACGAGCAGTACTTC. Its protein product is CASSAYRDAYEQYF.

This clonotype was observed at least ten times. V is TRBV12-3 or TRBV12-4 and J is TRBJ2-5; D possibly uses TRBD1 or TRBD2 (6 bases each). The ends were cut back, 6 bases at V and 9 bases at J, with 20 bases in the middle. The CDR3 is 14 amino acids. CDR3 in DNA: TGTGCCAGCAGCCCAACCGGGGGCGAAGGTTCCCAGTACTTC. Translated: CASSPTGGEGSQYF.

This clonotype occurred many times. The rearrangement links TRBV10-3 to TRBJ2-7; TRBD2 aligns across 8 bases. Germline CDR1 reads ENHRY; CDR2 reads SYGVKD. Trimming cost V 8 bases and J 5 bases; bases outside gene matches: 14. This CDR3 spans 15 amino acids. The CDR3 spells CAIGGSRTSNDEQYF. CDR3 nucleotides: TGTGCCATCGGAGGAAGCAGGACTAGCAACGACGAGCAGTACTTC.

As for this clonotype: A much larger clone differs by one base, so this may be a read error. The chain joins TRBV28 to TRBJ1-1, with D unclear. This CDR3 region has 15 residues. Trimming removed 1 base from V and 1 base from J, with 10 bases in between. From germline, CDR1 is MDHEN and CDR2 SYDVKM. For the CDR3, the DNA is TGTGCCAGCAGTTTATACTGGAACACGAACACTGAAGCTTTCTTT. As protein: CASSLYWNTNTEAFF.

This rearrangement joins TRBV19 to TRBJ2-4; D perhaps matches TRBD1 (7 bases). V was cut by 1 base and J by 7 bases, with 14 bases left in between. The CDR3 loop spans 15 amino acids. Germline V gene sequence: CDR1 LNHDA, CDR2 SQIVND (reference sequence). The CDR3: CASSIAQGGSNIQYF. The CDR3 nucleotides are TGTGCCAGTAGTATAGCGCAGGGGGGAAGCAACATTCAGTACTTC.

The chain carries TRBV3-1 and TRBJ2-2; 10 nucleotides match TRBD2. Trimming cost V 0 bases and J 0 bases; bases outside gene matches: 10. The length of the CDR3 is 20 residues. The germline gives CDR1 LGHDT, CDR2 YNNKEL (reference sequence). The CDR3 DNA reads TGTGCCAGCAGCCAAGAGACCCTAGCGGGAGCCATAGCGAACACCGGGGAGCTGTTTTTT. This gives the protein CASSQETLAGAIANTGELFF. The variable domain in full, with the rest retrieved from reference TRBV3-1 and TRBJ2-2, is DTAVSQTPKYLVTQMGNDKSIKCEQNLGHDTMYWYKQDSKKFLKIMFSYNNKELIINETVPNRFSPKSPDKAHLNLHINSLELGDSAVYFCASSQETLAGAIANTGELFFGEGSRLTVL.

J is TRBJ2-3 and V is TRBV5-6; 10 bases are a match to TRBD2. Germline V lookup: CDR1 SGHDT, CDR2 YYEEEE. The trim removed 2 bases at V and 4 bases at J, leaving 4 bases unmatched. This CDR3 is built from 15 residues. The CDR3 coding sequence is TGTGCCAGCAGCTTTCCTAGCGGGAGCGCAGATACGCAGTATTTT. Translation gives CASSFPSGSADTQYF.